A selection of T cell receptor beta chains follows, all from one sample in a study of regulatory T cells in long-lasting Graves disease. TCRdb re-derived calls from the multiplex PCR reads in MiXCR, one entry per CDR3 protein. The repertoire includes 400,000 to 500,000 distinct CDR3 sequences, about 15% of them detected once, and 15% to 20% sits in the top ten. The same sample was also studied in work on T cells in Graves' hyperthyroidism and ophthalmopathy.

The source was peripheral blood mononuclear cells (PBMCs), collected at new diagnosis, from a patient treated with antithyroid drugs. The receptors here all came from a woman under 40 with Graves disease. The CDR3 runs from the conserved cysteine through the conserved F or W. A D gene is named only where the DNA matches it firmly. The listing skips clone size in some rows; elsewhere it reads once, few, many or a size class.

TRBJ2-1,few,NA,TRBV9,CASSPPTSSYNEQFF,TGTGCCAGCAGCCCCCCTACTAGCTCCTACAATGAGCAGTTCTTC
TRBJ2-2,NA,NA,TRBV27,CASSLGAVGELFF,TGTGCCAGCAGTTTAGGGGCAGTCGGGGAGCTGTTTTTT
TRBJ2-2,many,TRBD2,TRBV20-1,CSARDYSGRGNTGELFF,TGCAGTGCTAGAGATTACAGCGGGAGGGGTAACACCGGGGAGCTGTTTTTT
TRBJ2-4,many,NA,TRBV30,CAWNQGLAKNIQYF,TGTGCCTGGAACCAGGGATTAGCCAAAAACATTCAGTACTTC
TRBJ1-1,many,NA,TRBV15,CATSADWAGSADTEAFF,TGTGCCACCAGCGCCGACTGGGCAGGGAGTGCCGACACTGAAGCTTTCTTT
TRBJ1-6,few,NA,TRBV28,CASSFSDFSYNSPLHF,TGTGCCAGCAGTTTCTCGGACTTCTCCTATAATTCACCCCTCCACTTT
TRBJ1-1,many,NA,TRBV20-1,CSANPRGGTEAFF,TGCAGTGCTAACCCACGGGGAGGCACTGAAGCTTTCTTT
TRBJ2-5,few,TRBD1,TRBV30,CAWTMGAGGGETQYF,TGTGCCTGGACCATGGGGGCAGGGGGCGGTGAGACCCAGTACTTC
TRBJ1-1,few,TRBD1,TRBV28,CASSLWGAWGQRNTEAFF,TGTGCCAGCAGTTTATGGGGGGCTTGGGGACAGAGGAACACTGAAGCTTTCTTT
TRBJ2-2,few,NA,TRBV6-1,CANSTRDANTGELFF,TGTGCCAACAGTACGCGGGACGCGAACACCGGGGAGCTGTTTTTT
TRBJ2-1,few,TRBD2,TRBV20-1,CSGLAGSYNEQFF,TGCAGTGGACTAGCGGGGTCCTACAATGAGCAGTTCTTC
TRBJ2-2,NA,NA,TRBV15,CATSRDRNTGELFF,TGTGCCACCAGCAGGGACAGGAACACCGGGGAGCTGTTTTTT
TRBJ2-1,many,TRBD2,TRBV11-2,CASSFTLASGKAEQFF,TGTGCCAGCAGCTTTACTTTGGCTAGCGGGAAGGCTGAGCAGTTCTTC
TRBJ2-3,many,TRBD1,TRBV20-1,CSASDRGDTQYF,TGCAGTGCTTCCGACAGGGGGGATACGCAGTATTTT
TRBJ2-2,many,TRBD1,TRBV11-1,CASSPRTGDPNTGELFF,TGTGCCAGCAGCCCACGGACAGGGGATCCGAACACCGGGGAGCTGTTTTTT
TRBJ2-1,NA,NA,TRBV19,CASSMKVGQYNEQFF,TGTGCCAGTAGTATGAAGGTCGGACAGTACAATGAGCAGTTCTTC
TRBJ2-1,many,TRBD2,TRBV9,CASSVESGRALGEQFF,TGTGCCAGCAGCGTAGAGTCCGGGAGGGCCCTCGGTGAGCAGTTCTTC
TRBJ2-5,many,NA,TRBV28,CASTPGLSQETQYF,TGTGCCAGCACCCCGGGACTTTCCCAAGAGACCCAGTACTTC
TRBJ2-1,few,NA,TRBV19,CASSIALYNEQFF,TGTGCCAGTAGTATTGCCCTCTACAATGAGCAGTTCTTC
TRBJ2-3,few,NA,TRBV5-4,CASSLGGAASTDTQYF,TGTGCCAGCAGCTTGGGCGGGGCGGCTAGCACAGATACGCAGTATTTT
TRBJ2-5,NA,NA,TRBV20-1,CSARDPLRETQYF,TGCAGTGCTAGAGATCCTTTGCGAGAGACCCAGTACTTC
TRBJ2-3,NA,NA,TRBV20-1,CSAGVVDTQYF,TGCAGTGCGGGAGTTGTGGATACGCAGTATTTT
TRBJ2-7,many,TRBD1,TRBV11-2,CASSLAGQGPYEQYF,TGTGCCAGCAGCTTAGCGGGACAGGGTCCCTACGAGCAGTACTTC